This T cell receptor beta chain was observed in a study of shared clonotypes between healthy human individuals. Overall study findings and caveats: The expectation was that sequencing depth would affect clonotype sharing among donors. Memory subsets generally showed lower estimated richness than naive subsets.

The junction had 7 bases not matched to a gene; V was cut back by 1 base and J by 5 bases. CDR1 is SGHTA, CDR2 FQGNSA, per germline. There are 15 residues in the CDR3. This table comes from immunoSEQ multiplex PCR, and its TCRdb copy is limited to in-frame clones, with some not included. The table has approximately 2.5 million clones, approximately 90% seen once. Comments on this clone: The antigen is undetermined.

The sample consisted of naive CD4+ T cells sorted from blood. This sample's subset: CD45RA+ positively selected. This sequence originates from a man in his late teens or twenties in good health. The chain recombines TRBV7-2 with TRBJ2-7; 8 nucleotides line up with TRBD2. The CDR3, as DNA: TGTGCCAGCAGCTTAGGGGGGACTAGTAGGGACGAGCAGTACTTC. Translated: CASSLGGTSRDEQYF.